This T cell receptor (beta chain) derives from a study of graft-versus-host responses after intestinal transplantation. Looking at the study overall: Multivisceral, liver-intestinal, or isolated intestinal grafts were transplanted into recipients.

A remark on this clone: Its antigen is unknown.

Sequencing was performed with immunoSEQ multiplex PCR; in TCRdb, only in-frame clones are kept and a portion is missing. The sample holds 100,000 to 140,000 clones, approximately 88% seen once. CDR3 length: 15 residues. Germline CDR1 and CDR2: SGHNT and YYREEE (reference sequence). V was cut by 1 base and J by 10 bases, with 15 bases left in between. Notes on the study in general: Some patients had graft-donor T cell macrochimerism. In their allografts, the ratios of graft-versus-host to host-versus-graft T cell clones were high.

The receptor was isolated from a human donor who was the organ donor for an intestinal transplant. The specimen was unstimulated CD4+ T cells sorted from spleen or lymph node cells, collected before transplant. J is TRBJ1-6 and V is TRBV5-4; maybe TRBD1 (6 bases). The CDR3 DNA follows: TGTGCCAGCAGCTTGTCGGTACAGGGACGGTCACCCCTCCACTTT. It codes for CASSLSVQGRSPLHF.